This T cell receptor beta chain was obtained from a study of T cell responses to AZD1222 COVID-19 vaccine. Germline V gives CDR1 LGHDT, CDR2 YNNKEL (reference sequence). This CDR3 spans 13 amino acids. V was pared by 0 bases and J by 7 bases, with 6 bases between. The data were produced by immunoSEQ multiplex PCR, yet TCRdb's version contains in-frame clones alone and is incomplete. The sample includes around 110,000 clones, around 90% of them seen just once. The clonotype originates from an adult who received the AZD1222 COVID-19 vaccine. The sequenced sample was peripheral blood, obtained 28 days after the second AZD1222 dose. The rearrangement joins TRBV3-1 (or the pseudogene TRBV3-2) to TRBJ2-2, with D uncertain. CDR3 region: CASSQEKIGELFF. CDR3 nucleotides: TGTGCCAGCAGCCAAGAGAAGATCGGGGAGCTGTTTTTT.